This T cell receptor (beta chain) was documented in a study of T cell changes during pregnancy in multiple sclerosis. Assay used: immunoSEQ multiplex PCR; TCRdb lists only in-frame clones, some missing. The sample gives tens of thousands of clones, around 84% of which show up once; 0.95% to 1.3% is in the top ten. With 7 bases clipped from V and 5 bases from J, the junction kept 9 bases outside the gene matches. The CDR3 is 14 residues long. Germline V lookup: CDR1 SEHNR, CDR2 FQNEAQ (reference sequence). Sequenced here: CD4+ T cells from peripheral blood mononuclear cells, sampled in the second trimester of pregnancy. The receptor's source is a female donor in good health, enrolled as a control in a pregnancy study. This chain joins TRBV7-9 and TRBJ2-5; 8 bases are a match to TRBD2. The CDR3 sequence is CASTQAGAGETQYF. DNA of the CDR3: TGTGCCAGCACCCAAGCGGGGGCGGGGGAGACCCAGTACTTC.